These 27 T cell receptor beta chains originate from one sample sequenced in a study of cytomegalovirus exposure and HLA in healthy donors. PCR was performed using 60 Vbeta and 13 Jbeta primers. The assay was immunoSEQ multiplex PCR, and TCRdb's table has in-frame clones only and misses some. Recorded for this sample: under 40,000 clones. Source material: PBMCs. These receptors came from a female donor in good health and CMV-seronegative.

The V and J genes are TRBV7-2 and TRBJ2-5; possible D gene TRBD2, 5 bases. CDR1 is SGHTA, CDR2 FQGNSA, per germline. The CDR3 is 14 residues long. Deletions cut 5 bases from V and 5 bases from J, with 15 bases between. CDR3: CASSPSVLGETQYF. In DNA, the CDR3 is TGTGCCAGCAGCCCGAGCGTACTAGGGGAGACCCAGTACTTC.

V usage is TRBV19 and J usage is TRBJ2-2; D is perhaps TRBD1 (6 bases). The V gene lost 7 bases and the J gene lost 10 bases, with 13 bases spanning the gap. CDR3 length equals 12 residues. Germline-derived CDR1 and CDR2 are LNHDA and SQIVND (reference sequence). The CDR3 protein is CASKTGTEELFF. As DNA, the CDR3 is TGTGCCAGTAAAACAGGGACGGAGGAGCTGTTTTTT.

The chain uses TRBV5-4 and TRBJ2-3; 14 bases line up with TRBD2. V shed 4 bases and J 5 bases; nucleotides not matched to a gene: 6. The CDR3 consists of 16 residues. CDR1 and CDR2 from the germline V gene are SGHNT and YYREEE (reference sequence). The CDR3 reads CASSRTSGGRGDTQYF. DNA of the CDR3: TGTGCCAGCAGCAGGACTAGCGGGGGGCGGGGAGATACGCAGTATTTT.

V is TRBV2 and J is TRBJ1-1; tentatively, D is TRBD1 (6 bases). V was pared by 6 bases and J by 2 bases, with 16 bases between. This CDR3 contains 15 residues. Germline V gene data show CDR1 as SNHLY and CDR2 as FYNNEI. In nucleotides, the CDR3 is TGTGCCAGCAGACGAAGTCCAGGGGTAAACACTGAAGCTTTCTTT. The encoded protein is CASRRSPGVNTEAFF.

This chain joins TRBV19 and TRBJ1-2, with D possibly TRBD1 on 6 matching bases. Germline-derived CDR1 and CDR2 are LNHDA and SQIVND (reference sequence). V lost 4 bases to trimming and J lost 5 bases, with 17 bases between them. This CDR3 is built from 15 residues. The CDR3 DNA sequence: TGTGCCAGTAGTACCGACGGGGGGCTGAGGTATGGCTACACCTTC. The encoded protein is CASSTDGGLRYGYTF.

CDR3 coding DNA: TGTGCCATCAGTCTGGGGCAGGGGAATTCACCCCTCCACTTT. Translating gives CAISLGQGNSPLHF. The chain combines TRBV10-3 with TRBJ1-6; tentatively, D is TRBD1 (6 bases). CDR3 length equals 14 residues. CDR1 and CDR2 (germline): ENHRY, SYGVKD. The V and J ends lost 5 bases and 7 bases respectively, with 12 bases between them.

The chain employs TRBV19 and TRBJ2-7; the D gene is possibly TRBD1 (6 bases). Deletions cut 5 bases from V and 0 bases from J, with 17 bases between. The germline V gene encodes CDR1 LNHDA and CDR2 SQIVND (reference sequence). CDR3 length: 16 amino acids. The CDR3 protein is CASSARTAQSSYEQYF. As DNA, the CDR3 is TGTGCCAGTAGTGCTCGGACAGCTCAAAGCTCCTACGAGCAGTACTTC.

CDR3 amino acids: CASSPLLAGSTDTQYF. As DNA, the CDR3 is TGTGCCAGCAGTCCACTCCTAGCGGGGAGCACAGATACGCAGTATTTT. The V gene is TRBV7-9, the J gene TRBJ2-3; 9 bases match TRBD2. The CDR3 runs 16 residues. Germline CDR1 is SEHNR and CDR2 is FQNEAQ (reference sequence). The ends lost 6 bases at V and 0 bases at J; junction bases unmatched: 7.

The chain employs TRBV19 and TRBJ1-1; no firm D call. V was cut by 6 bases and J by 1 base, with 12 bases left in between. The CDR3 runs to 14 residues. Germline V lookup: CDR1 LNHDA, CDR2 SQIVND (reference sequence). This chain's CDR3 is CASRLRERNTEAFF. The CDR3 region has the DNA TGTGCCAGTAGGTTGAGGGAAAGGAACACTGAAGCTTTCTTT.

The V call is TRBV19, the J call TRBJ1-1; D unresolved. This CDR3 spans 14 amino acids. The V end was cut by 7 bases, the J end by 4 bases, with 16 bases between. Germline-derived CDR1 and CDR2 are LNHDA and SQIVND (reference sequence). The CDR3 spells CASTVGGLTTEAFF. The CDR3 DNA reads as TGTGCCAGTACCGTCGGAGGGCTGACCACTGAAGCTTTCTTT.

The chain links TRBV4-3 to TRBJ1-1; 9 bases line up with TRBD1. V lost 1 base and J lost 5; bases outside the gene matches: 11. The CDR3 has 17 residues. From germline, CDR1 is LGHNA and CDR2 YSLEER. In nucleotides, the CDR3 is TGCGCCAGCAGCCAAGGGCCTCCCGACAGGGGGAAAACTGAAGCTTTCTTT. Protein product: CASSQGPPDRGKTEAFF.

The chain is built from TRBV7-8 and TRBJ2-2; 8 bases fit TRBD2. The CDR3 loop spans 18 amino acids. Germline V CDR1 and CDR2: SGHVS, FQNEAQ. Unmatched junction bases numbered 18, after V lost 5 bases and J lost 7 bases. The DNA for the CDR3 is TGTGCCAGCAGCCCGCTACGAGGGATGGGACTAGACCACGGGGAGCTGTTTTTT. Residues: CASSPLRGMGLDHGELFF.

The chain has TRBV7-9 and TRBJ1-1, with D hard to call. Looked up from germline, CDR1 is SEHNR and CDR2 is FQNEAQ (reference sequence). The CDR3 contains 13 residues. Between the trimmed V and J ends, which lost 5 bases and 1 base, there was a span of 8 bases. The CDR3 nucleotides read TGTGCCAGCAGCCTAGACAAGAACACTGAAGCTTTCTTT. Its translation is CASSLDKNTEAFF. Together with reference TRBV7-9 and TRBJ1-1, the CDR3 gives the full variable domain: DTGVSQNPRHKITKRGQNVTFRCDPISEHNRLYWYRQTLGQGPEFLTYFQNEAQLEKSRLLSDRFSAERPKGSFSTLEIQRTEQGDSAMYLCASSLDKNTEAFFGQGTRLTVV.

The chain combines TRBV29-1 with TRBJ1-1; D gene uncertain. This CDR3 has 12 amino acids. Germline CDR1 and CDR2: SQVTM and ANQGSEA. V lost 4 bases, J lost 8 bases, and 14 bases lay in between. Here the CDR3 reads CSVGGWSAEAFF. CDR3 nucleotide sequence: TGCAGCGTTGGAGGGTGGAGCGCGGAAGCTTTCTTT.

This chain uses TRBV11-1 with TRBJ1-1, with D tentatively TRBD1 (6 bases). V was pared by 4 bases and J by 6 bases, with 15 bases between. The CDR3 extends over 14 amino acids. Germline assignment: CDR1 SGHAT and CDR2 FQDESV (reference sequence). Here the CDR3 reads CASSYGVGAAEAFF. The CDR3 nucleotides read TGTGCCAGCAGCTACGGTGTGGGGGCCGCTGAAGCTTTCTTT.

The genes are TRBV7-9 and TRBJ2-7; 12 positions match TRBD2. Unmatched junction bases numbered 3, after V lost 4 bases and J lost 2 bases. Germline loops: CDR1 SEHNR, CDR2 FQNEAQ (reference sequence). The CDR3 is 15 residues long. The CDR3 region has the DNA TGTGCCAGCAGCTCTGCTAGCGGGGGGGCCTACGAGCAGTACTTC. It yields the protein CASSSASGGAYEQYF.

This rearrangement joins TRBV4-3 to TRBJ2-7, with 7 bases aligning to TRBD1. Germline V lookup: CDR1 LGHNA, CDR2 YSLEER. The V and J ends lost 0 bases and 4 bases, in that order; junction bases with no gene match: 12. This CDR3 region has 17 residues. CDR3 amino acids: CASSQDLVGGSMYEQYF. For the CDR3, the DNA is TGCGCCAGCAGCCAAGATTTGGTAGGGGGCTCAATGTACGAGCAGTACTTC.

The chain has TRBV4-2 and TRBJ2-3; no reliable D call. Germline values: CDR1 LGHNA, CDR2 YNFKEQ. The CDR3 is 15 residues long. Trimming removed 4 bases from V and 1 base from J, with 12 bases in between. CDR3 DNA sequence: TGTGCCAGCAGCCCCCCGGCCCGGGGCACAGATACGCAGTATTTT. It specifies CASSPPARGTDTQYF.

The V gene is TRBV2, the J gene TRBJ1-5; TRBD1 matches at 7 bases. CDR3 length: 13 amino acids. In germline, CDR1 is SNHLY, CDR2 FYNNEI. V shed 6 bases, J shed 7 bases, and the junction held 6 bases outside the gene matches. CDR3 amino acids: CASSRQGRQPQHF. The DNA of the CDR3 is TGTGCCAGCAGCCGACAGGGCCGGCAGCCCCAGCATTTT.

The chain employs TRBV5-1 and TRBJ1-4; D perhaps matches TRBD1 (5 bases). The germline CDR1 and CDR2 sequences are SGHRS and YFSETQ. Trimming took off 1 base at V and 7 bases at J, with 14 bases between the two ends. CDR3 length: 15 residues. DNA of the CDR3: TGCGCCAGCAGCTTGTACGGGGCGGGAGGTGAAAAACTGTTTTTT. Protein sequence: CASSLYGAGGEKLFF.

CDR3 sequence reads: CASTDQRGGINEQFF. Here the CDR3 DNA reads TGTGCCAGTACCGACCAGCGGGGGGGCATAAATGAGCAGTTCTTC. The rearrangement joins TRBV19 to TRBJ2-1, with 10 positions matching TRBD2. Germline values: CDR1 LNHDA, CDR2 SQIVND (reference sequence). Unmatched junction bases numbered 10, after V lost 7 bases and J lost 7 bases. This CDR3 comprises 15 residues.

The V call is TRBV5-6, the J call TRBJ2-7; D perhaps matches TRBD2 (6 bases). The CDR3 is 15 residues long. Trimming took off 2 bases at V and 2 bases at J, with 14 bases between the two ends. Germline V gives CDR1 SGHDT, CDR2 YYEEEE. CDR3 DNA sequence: TGTGCCAGCAGCTTTTTTCCGGGACTTACCTACGAGCAGTACTTC. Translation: CASSFFPGLTYEQYF.

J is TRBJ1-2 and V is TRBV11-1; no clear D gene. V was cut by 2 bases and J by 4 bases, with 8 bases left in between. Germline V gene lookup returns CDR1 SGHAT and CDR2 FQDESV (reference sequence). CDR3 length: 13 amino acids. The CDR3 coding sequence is TGTGCCAGCAGCTTACAGGTCTCCTATGGCTACACCTTC. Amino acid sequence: CASSLQVSYGYTF.

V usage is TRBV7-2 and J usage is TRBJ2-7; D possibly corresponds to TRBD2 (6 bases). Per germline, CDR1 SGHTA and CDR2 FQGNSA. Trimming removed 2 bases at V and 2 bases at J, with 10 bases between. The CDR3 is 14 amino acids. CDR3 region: CASSLTREAYEQYF. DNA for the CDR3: TGTGCCAGCAGCTTAACCAGGGAGGCCTACGAGCAGTACTTC. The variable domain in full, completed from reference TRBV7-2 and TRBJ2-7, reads GAGVSQSPSNKVTEKGKDVELRCDPISGHTALYWYRQSLGQGLEFLIYFQGNSAPDKSGLPSDRFSAERTGGSVSTLTIQRTQQEDSAVYLCASSLTREAYEQYFGPGTRLTVT.

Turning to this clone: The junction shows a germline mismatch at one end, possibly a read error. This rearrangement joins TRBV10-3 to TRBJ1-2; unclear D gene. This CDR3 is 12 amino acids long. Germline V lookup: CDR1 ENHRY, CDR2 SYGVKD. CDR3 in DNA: TGTGCCATCACTGAGGCGGGGAATGGCTACACCTTC. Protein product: CAITEAGNGYTF.

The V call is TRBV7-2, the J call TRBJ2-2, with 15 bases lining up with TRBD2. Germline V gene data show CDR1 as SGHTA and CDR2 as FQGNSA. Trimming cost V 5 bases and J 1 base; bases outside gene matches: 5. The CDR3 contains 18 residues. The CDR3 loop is CASSRGGLAGGNTGELFF. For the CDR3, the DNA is TGTGCCAGCAGCCGTGGGGGACTAGCGGGGGGGAACACCGGGGAGCTGTTTTTT.

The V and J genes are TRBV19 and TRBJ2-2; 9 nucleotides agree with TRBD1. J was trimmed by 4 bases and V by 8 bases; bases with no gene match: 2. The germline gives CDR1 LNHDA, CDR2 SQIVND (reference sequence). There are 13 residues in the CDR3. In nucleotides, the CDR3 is TGTGCCAGTTGGACAGGGGTCACCGGGGAGCTGTTTTTT. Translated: CASWTGVTGELFF. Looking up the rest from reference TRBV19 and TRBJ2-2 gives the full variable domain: DGGITQSPKYLFRKEGQNVTLSCEQNLNHDAMYWYRQDPGQGLRLIYYSQIVNDFQKGDIAEGYSVSREKKESFPLTVTSAQKNPTAFYLCASWTGVTGELFFGEGSRLTVL.